The clone carrying this TCR beta chain was seen at least ten times. The record originates from a study of blood T cells in healthy people across ages. CDR1 is MGHRA, CDR2 YSYEKL, per germline. Trimming shortened V by 4 bases and J by 8 bases, and 11 bases separated the two germline ends. This CDR3 is built from 12 residues. Using a J-beta primer mix together with a sample-barcoded 5' primer, a second PCR was run for 7 to 11 cycles. TCRdb reprocessed the 5' RACE reads via MiXCR and lists one record per CDR3 protein. The sample has fewer than 2 million distinct CDR3 sequences; 39% are singletons. The J gene is TRBJ1-2, the V gene TRBV4-1; TRBD1 is a possible D gene (5 bases). The sequenced sample consisted of blood. This clonotype originated in a human donor in good health. CDR3 in amino acids: CASSPLGGGYTF. The CDR3 region has the DNA TGCGCCAGCAGCCCCCTGGGGGGGGGCTACACCTTC.